The entry that follows covers one TCR beta chain sequence. Its antigen remains unknown. This CDR3 spans 14 amino acids. The data were taken from a study of T cell responses to AZD1222 COVID-19 vaccine. Study summary: Some second doses came at about 4 weeks and others at about 12 weeks; these were pooled. Findings and limits, study-wide: Regions 160-218 and 743-854 held dominance among vaccine-associated CD4 TCRs, which spanned spike. When two AZD1222 doses had been given, Spike-specific TCR breadth and depth rose. At baseline, just a handful of AZD1222 recipients tested seropositive.

Profiling relied on immunoSEQ multiplex PCR, and the TCRdb table lists in-frame clones only, not all of them. The profile shows over 150,000 clones, about nine tenths of them singletons. The receptor's source is an adult in good health. Sequencing was performed on peripheral blood, taken on day 0 of AZD1222 vaccination. This rearrangement joins TRBV12-2 to TRBJ2-7. TRBV12-2 is tagged as a pseudogene. The CDR3 here is CASRSGIFPAEQYF. CDR3 nucleotide sequence: TGTGCAAGTCGCTCTGGAATTTTCCCCGCCGAGCAGTACTTC.